This T cell receptor beta chain was obtained from a study of T cells in Graves' hyperthyroidism and ophthalmopathy. Authors of the study amplified TCR beta CDR3 regions from RNA transcripts. The HTBI primer set drove a first-round RT-PCR of the TCR CDR3. In TCRdb, the multiplex PCR reads were re-called with MiXCR into one record per CDR3 protein. The sample includes hundreds of thousands of distinct CDR3 sequences, 11% to 15% of them seen just once. The CDR3 has 13 amino acids. CDR1 is MGHRA, CDR2 YSYEKL, per germline. Between the trimmed V and J ends, which lost 2 bases and 3 bases, there was a span of 7 bases. This clonotype was seen many times.

The origin of this receptor is a man between 45 and 60 years old with Graves' ophthalmopathy. The chain links TRBV4-1 to TRBJ2-5; no definite D call. Material: blood. Here the CDR3 DNA reads TGCGCCAGCAGCCAATGGCGGAAAGAGACCCAGTACTTC. Amino acids: CASSQWRKETQYF.